These T cell receptor beta chains were read from a single sample in a study of T cell responses to AZD1222 COVID-19 vaccine. The repertoire was sequenced with immunoSEQ multiplex PCR; TCRdb's copy has only in-frame clones and lacks some. This repertoire shows over 110,000 clones, about 90% found once; its top ten account for just over 5.5%. This specimen consisted of peripheral blood, obtained on day 0 of AZD1222 vaccination. The source is an adult in good health. The CDR3 runs from the conserved cysteine through the conserved F or W. A D gene is named only where the DNA matches it firmly. For some rows the clone size is stated as once, few or many, or as a class when expanded; others skip it.

j_call,clone_size,v_call,cdr3_length,d_call,cdr3_nt,cdr3_aa
TRBJ2-3,-,TRBV15,15,TRBD2,TGTGCCACCAGCAGAGCTAGCGGGAGCTCAGATACGCAGTATTTT,CATSRASGSSDTQYF
TRBJ1-2,-,TRBV4-1,15,-,TGCGCCAGCAGCCATTCCGGAGGGGTGGCCCATGGCTACACCTTC,CASSHSGGVAHGYTF
TRBJ1-2,-,TRBV3-1/TRBV3-2,15,-,TGTGCCAGCAGCCAAGTCCTCGGGGCTAACTATGGCTACACCTTC,CASSQVLGANYGYTF
TRBJ2-1,-,TRBV6-5,13,-,TGTGCCAGCAGCACGCGCACAGGTAATGAGCAGTTCTTC,CASSTRTGNEQFF
TRBJ2-1,-,TRBV6-2/TRBV6-3,15,-,TGTGCCAGCAGTTACTCGGTGACTAGTCGAAATGAGCAGTTCTTC,CASSYSVTSRNEQFF
TRBJ2-7,once,TRBV24-1,14,TRBD1,TGTGCCACCAGTGATTTAAGACAGGGGGACGAGCAGTACTTC,CATSDLRQGDEQYF
TRBJ1-3,-,TRBV5-6,15,-,TGTGCCAGCAGCCCCGGAGGGGTCTCTGGAAACACCATATATTTT,CASSPGGVSGNTIYF
TRBJ1-6,-,TRBV28,15,TRBD1,TGTGCCAGCAGTTTTGGGACAGACTATAATTCACCCCTCCACTTT,CASSFGTDYNSPLHF
TRBJ1-5,-,TRBV18,21,TRBD1,TGTGCCAGCTCACCACAGAGAAGTCCCGGGACAGGGGATTATAGCAATCAGCCCCAGCATTTT,CASSPQRSPGTGDYSNQPQHF
TRBJ2-5,-,TRBV18,13,-,TGTGCCAGCTCACTCCCCGGGGTAGAGACCCAGTACTTC,CASSLPGVETQYF
TRBJ2-7,-,TRBV7-8,14,TRBD1,TGTGCCAGCACCTTGGACAGGGCCTCCTACGAGCAGTACTTC,CASTLDRASYEQYF
TRBJ2-7,-,TRBV7-9,14,-,TGTGCCAGCAGCCCTCAGGTGAGCTCCTACGAGCAGTACTTC,CASSPQVSSYEQYF
TRBJ1-1,once,TRBV21-1,15,-,TGTGCCAGCAGCAAAGGGAGCGGCAGGAACACTGAAGCTTTCTTT,CASSKGSGRNTEAFF
TRBJ1-6,-,TRBV6-5,14,TRBD1,TGTGCCAGCAGGGGGACAGGCTATAATTCACCCCTCCACTTT,CASRGTGYNSPLHF
TRBJ1-5,-,TRBV6-2/TRBV6-3,16,TRBD1,TGTGCCAGCAGTACCGGACAGGAAGGGGTCAATCAGCCCCAGCATTTT,CASSTGQEGVNQPQHF
TRBJ1-6,-,TRBV28,14,TRBD1,TGTGCCAGCGGACAGGGGCCGGGGGGCTCACCCCTCCACTTT,CASGQGPGGSPLHF